Included here is one T cell receptor beta chain sequence, with context. This clonotype is described as large (0.1 to 1%). Its cognate antigen has yet to be identified. No base quality information exists; no much larger clone differs at one position. V gives up 1 base and J gives up 5 bases, and the segment between their germline ends measures 9 bases. Via the germline V gene, CDR1 is SGHTA and CDR2 FQGTGA. The CDR3 contains 14 residues, cysteine and phenylalanine counted. Of all the DNA, just the CDR3 is kept, 42 bases in frame from base 1. This entry is derived from a study of circulating CD8 cells and anti-PD-1 response in melanoma (TCRdb year 2020). Context from the whole study: Nivolumab was given to patients intravenously at 3 mg/kg every 2 weeks. The TCR repertoire analysis included around 11 melanoma patients, of whom 7 were non-responders and 4 were responders. Patients with complete or partial responses were counted as responders, while patients with stable or progressive disease (RECIST v1.1) were counted as non-responders. Of the approximately 13 patients in the melanoma cohort, anti-PD-1 was received as first-line therapy by seven patients, and prior targeted therapy or immunotherapy had been received by six patients. In on-treatment samples, a biotinylated anti-human IgG4 antibody was used to detect PD-1. Study-wide conclusions, independent of this receptor: Because material was limited, most experiments were generally run without replicates. The DNEG repertoire had the highest diversity, the PD-1 and DPOS repertoires had similar and higher clonality, and the TIGIT repertoires had the lowest diversity. Repertoires were mostly private between subsets, with fewer than 7.5% of TRB clonotypes shared at M1, and the greatest sharing occurred between DPOS and TIGIT. The cohort mixed treatment-naive and previously treated patients, which the authors noted could influence results. Since no tumor material could be accessed, the researchers instead assessed tumor reactivity using peptide assays on expanded sorted subsets. Only baseline and M1 samples, drawn from a small cohort with few responders, went into the published TCR repertoire comparisons.

Four subsets defined by PD-1 and/or TIGIT were sorted from live CD3+CD8+TCRalphabeta+ cells on a BD FACSAria II cell sorter. To characterize how relevant each subset is to anti-PD-1 therapy response, circulating CD8 T cells were sorted into four subsets based on PD-1 and TIGIT expression. For each sorted CD8 T-cell subset, both the TCR alpha and TCR beta chains were sequenced. Peripheral blood was drawn before the first anti-PD-1 injection and after two and four injections. PBMCs were isolated immediately by Ficoll gradient centrifugation. Until use, PBMCs were stored frozen in liquid nitrogen in RPMI containing about 21% FCS and around 9.2% DMSO. Thawed PBMCs were stained with a viability dye and antibodies against CD3, CD8alpha, TCRalphabeta, PD-1 and TIGIT. The RNeasy Kit was used to extract total RNA, and all samples had a RIN greater than 7. The instrument given in TCRdb is NextSeq 500. Starting from roughly 15 ng of total RNA, TCR libraries were made with the QIAseq Immune Repertoire RNA Library Kit, Human TCR Panel. TCR libraries were sequenced on an Illumina NextSeq with a Mid Output V2 kit, using asymmetric 261x41 paired-end reads. Every TCR library was diluted down to approximately 4 nM, then pooled, denatured and loaded at 1.0 pM. Per the authors' processing: TCR FASTQ files were processed in the QIAGEN GeneGlobe Data Analysis Center, and downstream analysis was performed in R 3.5.2. Clonality was calculated as one minus Shannon entropy normalized by the log of the number of unique productive sequences. For each subset, Fisher exact tests at 5% FDR were used to find TRA or TRB clonotypes whose abundance differed between baseline and M1. Clonotypes with differential abundance were put into four groups: emerging, expanding, contracting or non-expanding/contracting. Morisita's overlap index was used to measure repertoire overlap between patients. The public reads were quality trimmed at Q25 with fastp and then assembled into clones with MiXCR by TCRdb, keeping productive beta chains. Identical CDR3 protein sequences are pooled into one entry, listed with their most common genes and DNA. The authors' filters were not applied to this entry. Counted in this sample were some 1,300 distinct CDR3 sequences; 6% of them appeared once. The ten largest make up roughly 10% of the sample.

The sample here was CD8+ T cells from PBMCs, taken at baseline or after one month of anti-PD-1 therapy (not recorded which). Recombination linked TRBV7-3 to TRBJ2-1; the D segment cannot be called with confidence. The TCR comes from a human donor with melanoma. CDR3 loop: CASSLKAGHNEQFF. In nucleotides, the sequence is TGTGCCAGCAGCTTAAAAGCTGGACACAATGAGCAGTTCTTC.